The entry below describes one T cell receptor beta chain. Antigen specificity is unknown. The sample is drawn from a study of T cells in Graves' hyperthyroidism and ophthalmopathy. Study outcomes and limitations: Blood samples included most of the expanded thyroid clonotypes exceeding 0.001.

The CDR3 is 15 amino acids. CDR1 and CDR2 from the germline V gene are SGHKS and YYEKEE (reference sequence). V dropped 4 bases and J dropped 4 bases, with 15 bases sitting between them. The study excluded patients with uncontrolled infection, other autoimmune disease, pregnancy or lactation. Amplification of TCR beta CDR3 regions was performed using RNA transcripts as template. During a first-round RT-PCR of the TCR CDR3, the HTBI primer set was used. One entry per CDR3 protein, called by TCRdb with MiXCR from the multiplex PCR reads. The data show nearly 600,000 distinct CDR3 sequences, roughly 14% seen once.

V usage is TRBV5-5 and J usage is TRBJ2-1, with D perhaps matching TRBD1 or TRBD2 (5 bases each). This clonotype was obtained from a woman in her twenties or thirties with Graves' hyperthyroidism that later progressed to Graves' ophthalmopathy. Specimen: blood. The CDR3 loop reads CASSRNQGRYNEQFF. CDR3 DNA: TGTGCCAGCAGCCGCAACCAGGGACGATACAATGAGCAGTTCTTC.